A single sample gave rise to the 6 T cell receptor beta chains below, sequenced in a study of T cells in Graves' hyperthyroidism and ophthalmopathy. Amplified regions were TCR beta CDR3 sequences from RNA transcripts. The TCR CDR3 was amplified in a first-round RT-PCR using the HTBI primer set. TCRdb re-called the multiplex PCR reads with MiXCR, one entry per CDR3 protein. The table includes around 300,000 distinct CDR3 sequences, roughly an eighth detected once. The sequenced sample was blood. Receptors were obtained from a woman between 40 and 50 years old with Graves' hyperthyroidism.

This clonotype showed up many times. V usage is TRBV7-9 and J usage is TRBJ1-1; D is uncertain. The CDR3 contains 13 residues. Germline V gene sequence: CDR1 SEHNR, CDR2 FQNEAQ (reference sequence). Trimming pared 1 base from V and 2 bases from J, leaving 5 bases between. This CDR3 reads CASSLGFNTEAFF. The CDR3 DNA follows: TGTGCCAGCAGCTTAGGGTTTAACACTGAAGCTTTCTTT. Full variable domain (outside the CDR3, taken from reference TRBV7-9 and TRBJ1-1): DTGVSQNPRHKITKRGQNVTFRCDPISEHNRLYWYRQTLGQGPEFLTYFQNEAQLEKSRLLSDRFSAERPKGSFSTLEIQRTEQGDSAMYLCASSLGFNTEAFFGQGTRLTVV.

The chain employs TRBV27 and TRBJ2-7; 11 bases are shared with TRBD2. The germline CDR1 and CDR2 sequences are MNHEY and SMNVEV (reference sequence). V lost 6 bases and J lost 6; bases outside the gene matches: 10. This CDR3 comprises 15 residues. CDR3 sequence (DNA): TGTGCCAGCAGCCCCTCTAGCGGGAGGTCTTCCGAGCAGTACTTC. Translated: CASSPSSGRSSEQYF.

In its sample, this clonotype was seen many times. Compared with germline, one end of the junction differs, possibly owing to a read error. The gene calls are TRBV5-1 and TRBJ1-5; no clear D. This CDR3 is built from 16 residues. From germline, CDR1 is SGHRS and CDR2 YFSETQ. This chain's CDR3 is CASSLGPLGGDQPQHF. The CDR3, as DNA: TGCGCCAGCAGTTTGGGCCCCTTGGGCGGGGATCAGCCCCAGCATTTT.

In this sample, this clonotype turned up many times. The chain is built from TRBV28 and TRBJ2-5, with D tentatively TRBD2 (6 bases). The CDR3 has 15 amino acids. CDR1 and CDR2 (germline): MDHEN, SYDVKM. V was clipped by 4 bases and J by 5 bases, with 17 bases between them. CDR3 amino acids: CASSYPGRGTETQYF. The CDR3 DNA sequence: TGTGCCAGCAGTTACCCGGGACGCGGGACGGAGACCCAGTACTTC.

There are many counts of this clonotype. V and J are TRBV5-1 and TRBJ2-7; no firm D call. Germline assignment: CDR1 SGHRS and CDR2 YFSETQ. V was shortened by 4 bases and J by 5 bases, with 16 bases between the two germline ends. This CDR3 has 14 amino acids. In nucleotides, the CDR3 is TGCGCCAGCAGCCAACGGGCCGACGCGGACGAGCAGTACTTC. Its translation is CASSQRADADEQYF.

This chain links TRBV20-1 with TRBJ2-7; D is ambiguous. The V gene's germline CDR1 is DFQATT and CDR2 SNEGSKA (reference sequence). The CDR3 is 10 amino acids. Trimming removed 3 bases from V and 4 bases from J, with 4 bases in between. CDR3 loop: CSASVYEQYF. The CDR3 DNA reads as TGCAGTGCTAGCGTGTACGAGCAGTACTTC.